What follows are 30 T cell receptor beta chains derived from one specimen sequenced in a study of PD-1 blockade in classical Hodgkin lymphoma. Time point of the sample: cycle 4 day 1 (C4D1), after 6 weeks of nivolumab. Relapses following autologous stem cell transplantation were seen in all patients, with brentuximab vedotin exposure varying. Sequenced by immunoSEQ multiplex PCR; TCRdb stores in-frame clones only, minus some. The table includes about 41,000 clones, 55% to 70% detected once. This sample comprised peripheral blood mononuclear cells (PBMCs), obtained before the fourth cycle of nivolumab. The receptors were gathered from a human donor with classical Hodgkin lymphoma.

This sequence joins TRBV5-4 and TRBJ2-7; 12 bases map to TRBD2. CDR1 is SGHNT, CDR2 YYREEE, per germline (reference sequence). This CDR3 contains 15 residues. The J segment lost 2 bases and the V segment lost 4 bases, leaving 4 bases of the junction unmatched. The CDR3 is CASSLAGGVTYEQYF. CDR3 nucleotide sequence: TGTGCCAGCAGCCTAGCGGGGGGGGTTACCTACGAGCAGTACTTC.

This clone was counted a few times. The V and J genes are TRBV11-2 and TRBJ2-1, with 7 bases identical to TRBD2. V gave up 3 bases and J gave up 9 bases; unmatched junction bases: 8. Germline loops: CDR1 SGHAT, CDR2 FQNNGV. This CDR3 is built from 14 residues. CDR3: CASSFFAGDVEQFF. Written as DNA, the CDR3 is TGTGCCAGCAGCTTTTTTGCGGGGGATGTTGAGCAGTTCTTC.

The rearrangement links TRBV11-2 to TRBJ2-3; D is perhaps TRBD1 (7 bases). From germline, CDR1 is SGHAT and CDR2 FQNNGV. V lost 4 bases, J lost 4 bases, and 12 bases lay in between. This CDR3 contains 14 residues. Here the CDR3 reads CASSSGGWADTQYF. CDR3 bases: TGTGCCAGCAGCTCAGGGGGGTGGGCAGATACGCAGTATTTT.

The rearrangement joins TRBV11-2 to TRBJ2-7; the D call may be TRBD1 or TRBD2 (5 bases each). Germline V CDR1 and CDR2: SGHAT, FQNNGV. This CDR3 is 15 amino acids long. The germline V and J ends were trimmed by 2 bases and 6 bases, with 17 bases remaining between them. In DNA, the CDR3 is TGTGCCAGCAGCTTAAATCAGAGGGGACCCGTCGAGCAGTACTTC. Translating gives CASSLNQRGPVEQYF.

This chain uses TRBV7-2 with TRBJ1-2, with D possibly matching TRBD1 (5 bases). There are 13 residues in the CDR3. CDR1 is SGHTA, CDR2 FQGNSA, per germline. V was pared by 4 bases and J by 4 bases, with 10 bases between. CDR3 nucleotides: TGTGCCAGCAGCTGGGGGGATATCTATGGCTACACCTTC. Its translation is CASSWGDIYGYTF.

The chain uses TRBV13 and TRBJ1-3, with TRBD1 identical over 7 bases. J gave up 6 bases and V 5 bases, and 13 bases lay outside the gene matches. Per the germline V gene, CDR1 is PRHDT and CDR2 is FYEKMQ (reference sequence). The CDR3 loop spans 16 amino acids. The CDR3 coding sequence is TGTGCCAGCAGCCAAGGTGAGGGACAGAACTTAAACACCATATATTTT. Translating it yields CASSQGEGQNLNTIYF.

The gene calls are TRBV28 and TRBJ1-5; TRBD1 matches 9 bases. The germline V gene encodes CDR1 MDHEN and CDR2 SYDVKM. J lost 5 bases, V lost 5 bases, and 7 bases had no gene match. This CDR3 spans 15 amino acids. The CDR3 coding sequence is TGTGCCAGCAGTCCCACAGGGGGCAACTATCAGCCCCAGCATTTT. It specifies CASSPTGGNYQPQHF.

The rearrangement joins TRBV7-9 to TRBJ2-7; 11 bases agree with TRBD2. Germline values: CDR1 SEHNR, CDR2 FQNEAQ (reference sequence). The CDR3 has 16 residues. The V gene end was trimmed by 5 bases and the J gene end by 2 bases; junction bases not matched to a gene: 8. The CDR3 loop is CASSPWTSGSPYEQYF. CDR3 in DNA: TGTGCCAGCAGCCCTTGGACTAGCGGGTCCCCCTACGAGCAGTACTTC. Full variable domain (missing parts from reference TRBV7-9 and TRBJ2-7): DTGVSQNPRHKITKRGQNVTFRCDPISEHNRLYWYRQTLGQGPEFLTYFQNEAQLEKSRLLSDRFSAERPKGSFSTLEIQRTEQGDSAMYLCASSPWTSGSPYEQYFGPGTRLTVT.

There are a few counts of this clone. The chain employs TRBV5-6 and TRBJ1-1, with TRBD1 matching 7 bases. The CDR3 is 12 amino acids. Losses at the gene ends were 4 bases for V and 5 bases for J; bases not matched to a gene: 2. Germline CDR1 is SGHDT and CDR2 is YYEEEE. CDR3 in amino acids: CASSNRGTEAFF. CDR3 nucleotide sequence: TGTGCCAGCAGCAACAGGGGAACTGAAGCTTTCTTT.

CDR3: CASSQVAYETDTQYF. CDR3 DNA: TGCGCCAGCAGCCAAGTAGCATACGAGACAGATACGCAGTATTTT. V and J are TRBV4-1 and TRBJ2-3, with no clear D. With 1 base removed from V and 3 bases from J, the gap between germline ends came to 11 bases. This CDR3 comprises 15 residues. Germline V CDR1 and CDR2: MGHRA, YSYEKL.

The CDR3 bases are TGTGCCATCAGTGAGTTGCAGGGTCCCATCACTGAAGCTTTCTTT. It translates to CAISELQGPITEAFF. The chain combines TRBV10-3 with TRBJ1-1; D is possibly TRBD1 (5 bases). CDR1 is ENHRY, CDR2 SYGVKD, per germline. The V and J ends lost 1 base and 4 bases respectively, with 13 bases between them. This CDR3 is 15 amino acids long.

This clone was found a few times. The V gene is TRBV6-1, the J gene TRBJ1-1; no reliable D call. Trimming left V 7 bases short and J 3 bases short, with 6 bases between. This CDR3 is 11 amino acids long. In germline, CDR1 is MNHNS, CDR2 SASEGT. This CDR3 is CASIGHTEAFF. The CDR3 nucleotides read TGTGCCAGCATAGGTCACACTGAAGCTTTCTTT.

The rearrangement links TRBV7-9 to TRBJ2-7; the D gene is possibly TRBD2 (5 bases). Trimming removed 5 bases from V and 3 bases from J, with 11 bases in between. The CDR3 loop spans 13 amino acids. Germline CDR1 is SEHNR and CDR2 is FQNEAQ (reference sequence). CDR3 coding DNA: TGTGCCAGCAGCCCAGGACTTGTCTACGAGCAGTACTTC. Its protein is CASSPGLVYEQYF.

This clone has just a few counts. The chain employs TRBV5-1 and TRBJ1-2; TRBD1 is a possible D gene (5 bases). V shed 2 bases and J shed 12 bases, with 17 bases lying between them. Germline V gives CDR1 SGHRS, CDR2 YFSETQ. This CDR3 region has 13 residues. CDR3 DNA sequence: TGCGCCAGCAGCTTTGTCCAGGGACGTGGAGACACCTTC. Translated, it gives CASSFVQGRGDTF.

The chain links TRBV29-1 to TRBJ2-5; TRBD2 might be the D (6 bases). CDR3 length equals 15 residues. Looked up from germline, CDR1 is SQVTM and CDR2 is ANQGSEA. V lost 0 bases to trimming and J lost 7 bases, with 18 bases between them. The CDR3 protein is CSVEDRGFYIGTQYF. As DNA, the CDR3 is TGCAGCGTTGAAGATCGGGGGTTCTATATCGGGACCCAGTACTTC.

This clone is medium-sized within its sample. The chain is built from TRBV4-3 and TRBJ1-2; D not resolved. The length of the CDR3 is 16 residues. CDR1 is LGHNA, CDR2 YSLEER, per germline. V was cut by 0 bases and J by 0 bases, with 11 bases left in between. DNA for the CDR3: TGCGCCAGCAGCCAAGACGCAACCTACTCTAACTATGGCTACACCTTC. It specifies CASSQDATYSNYGYTF.

In this sample, this clone turned up once. The chain is built from TRBV7-3 and TRBJ1-2; D might be TRBD1 (5 bases). CDR1 is SGHTA, CDR2 FQGTGA, per germline. Trimming stripped 2 bases from V and 13 bases from J, with 17 bases between. The length of the CDR3 is 13 residues. The CDR3: CASSLFQGSITTF. Here the CDR3 DNA reads TGTGCCAGCAGCTTATTTCAGGGTTCAATTACCACCTTC.

This clone was recorded once. This sequence joins TRBV28 and TRBJ2-1; D perhaps matches TRBD1 (6 bases). This CDR3 is 16 amino acids long. Germline assignment: CDR1 MDHEN and CDR2 SYDVKM. V lost 4 bases, J lost 8 bases, and 21 bases lay in between. The CDR3, as DNA: TGTGCCAGCAGTTCAGTTCCGGGACAACCTCGCGATGAGCAGTTCTTC. The encoded protein is CASSSVPGQPRDEQFF.

The chain uses TRBV5-1 and TRBJ1-1, with TRBD1 identical over 12 bases. V lost 6 bases to trimming and J lost 7 bases; unmatched junction nucleotides: 10. Germline CDR1 SGHRS, CDR2 YFSETQ. The CDR3 sequence is 15 residues long. CDR3 in amino acids: CASTRGTGGAYEAFF. DNA of the CDR3: TGCGCCAGCACCCGAGGGACAGGGGGCGCCTATGAAGCTTTCTTT.

This chain joins TRBV2 and TRBJ2-1; D remains ambiguous. V was clipped by 7 bases and J by 1 base, with 11 bases between them. The CDR3 has 14 residues. Germline CDR1 reads SNHLY; CDR2 reads FYNNEI. The CDR3 region is CASNNEQSYNEQFF. The CDR3 DNA sequence: TGTGCCAGCAATAACGAGCAATCCTACAATGAGCAGTTCTTC.

J is TRBJ2-5 and V is TRBV7-8; D possibly corresponds to TRBD2 (5 bases). With the DNA end fitting TRBJ2-7 better, the J assignment may be wrong. Germline CDR1 and CDR2: SGHVS and FQNEAQ. This CDR3 spans 17 amino acids. This CDR3 reads CASSLEVEDRDSYEQYF. CDR3 sequence (DNA): TGTGCCAGCAGCTTAGAGGTGGAGGATCGGGACTCCTACGAGCAGTACTTC.

This clone is labeled medium-sized. This chain uses TRBV29-1 with TRBJ1-1; D remains unclear. Germline values: CDR1 SQVTM, CDR2 ANQGSEA. V was pared by 2 bases and J by 1 base, with 11 bases between. The CDR3 loop spans 14 amino acids. CDR3 nucleotide sequence: TGCAGCGTTGAACAGCTCGCTACGAACACTGAAGCTTTCTTT. It is translated as CSVEQLATNTEAFF.

The gene calls are TRBV6-6 and TRBJ2-7, with TRBD1 matching over 10 bases. The CDR3 is 15 amino acids. The germline gives CDR1 MNHNY, CDR2 SVGAGI (reference sequence). J was trimmed by 2 bases and V by 4 bases; bases with no gene match: 5. CDR3 amino acids: CASSFPGQGTYEQYF. CDR3 sequence (DNA): TGTGCCAGCAGTTTCCCGGGACAGGGGACCTACGAGCAGTACTTC.

This chain joins TRBV5-1 and TRBJ2-7; D not certain. The CDR3 is 13 amino acids. Germline CDR1 reads SGHRS; CDR2 reads YFSETQ. The V gene lost 0 bases and the J gene lost 2 bases, with 6 bases spanning the gap. The CDR3 spells CASSLDRAYEQYF. DNA of the CDR3: TGCGCCAGCAGCTTGGACAGAGCCTACGAGCAGTACTTC.

This clone appeared a few times. V and J are TRBV19 and TRBJ1-3, with D perhaps matching TRBD1 (5 bases). CDR1 is LNHDA and CDR2 is SQIVND in the germline V gene (reference sequence). The CDR3 covers 12 residues. V was shortened by 3 bases and J by 8 bases, with 8 bases between the two germline ends. The CDR3 coding sequence is TGTGCCAGTAGTATGGGACTTCACACCATATATTTT. Protein sequence: CASSMGLHTIYF.

This clone has only one observation. This chain joins TRBV19 and TRBJ1-5, with unresolved D. V lost 8 bases to trimming and J lost 0 bases, with 11 bases between them. This CDR3 has 14 amino acids. Per the germline V gene, CDR1 is LNHDA and CDR2 is SQIVND (reference sequence). DNA of the CDR3: TGTGCCAGTTCGGTTCAGATTAGCAATCAGCCCCAGCATTTT. This translates into CASSVQISNQPQHF.

The rearrangement uses TRBV7-3 and TRBJ1-1; D is possibly TRBD1 (5 bases). In germline, CDR1 is SGHTA, CDR2 FQGTGA. The V end lost 6 bases, the J end lost 3 bases, and 11 bases lay between the germline ends. The CDR3 covers 13 residues. The CDR3 sequence is CASSRDQDTEAFF. The DNA of the CDR3 is TGTGCCAGCAGTCGGGACCAGGACACTGAAGCTTTCTTT.

V gene TRBV6-5 combines with J gene TRBJ1-2; D ambiguous. Trimming left V 0 bases short and J 6 bases short, with 11 bases between. This CDR3 region has 14 residues. Germline-derived CDR1 and CDR2 are MNHEY and SVGAGI. The chain's CDR3 is CASSYSRVTDGYTF. Here the CDR3 DNA reads TGTGCCAGCAGTTACTCGAGGGTCACGGATGGCTACACCTTC.

The chain combines TRBV15 with TRBJ2-6, with TRBD1 matching 7 bases. V trimming: 2 bases; J trimming: 4 bases; junction bases outside the gene matches: 8. Germline CDR1 reads LNHNV; CDR2 reads YYDKDF (reference sequence). CDR3 length: 17 residues. CDR3 protein: CATSRPIGGWGANVLTF. DNA for the CDR3: TGTGCCACCAGCAGACCGATAGGGGGCTGGGGGGCCAACGTCCTGACTTTC. Together with reference TRBV15 and TRBJ2-6, the CDR3 gives the full variable domain: DAMVIQNPRYQVTQFGKPVTLSCSQTLNHNVMYWYQQKSSQAPKLLFHYYDKDFNNEADTPDNFQSRRPNTSFCFLDIRSPGLGDTAMYLCATSRPIGGWGANVLTFGAGSRLTVL.

The V gene is TRBV5-4, the J gene TRBJ1-1, with D possibly being TRBD1 (5 bases). V was trimmed by 4 bases and J by 0 bases, leaving 13 bases between them. The CDR3 is 15 amino acids. Per germline, CDR1 SGHNT and CDR2 YYREEE (reference sequence). The CDR3 coding sequence is TGTGCCAGCAGCCCTTCGGACACTTTGAACACTGAAGCTTTCTTT. This codes for CASSPSDTLNTEAFF.